This T cell receptor beta chain emerged from a study of T-cell memory formation after mild COVID-19. Study-wide results and caveats: The CD4+ clones that contracted clustered mainly within CM and EM, and the CD8+ clones concentrated in EMRA. Within pre-infection memory, some responding clones were found, suggesting cross-reactive memory joined.

Per germline, CDR1 LGHNA and CDR2 YSLEER. Trimming removed 0 bases at V and 3 bases at J, with 14 bases between. CDR3 length: 16 amino acids. TCRdb recomputed calls from the 5' RACE reads with MiXCR, one row per CDR3 protein. The sample lists about 100,000 distinct CDR3 sequences, 11% occurring once. In this sample, this clonotype turned up many times. Its antigen is unknown. The material sequenced was PBMCs or a T cell subset sorted from them (not recorded which). This receptor was taken from a young man who had mild COVID-19 (a few samples of this study predate the infection). Cell type and time point are not known. This rearrangement joins TRBV4-3 to TRBJ1-1; the D is unclear. CDR3 in DNA: TGCGCCAGCAGCCAAGATAGTTGGACTGCCGACACTGAAGCTTTCTTT. Protein product: CASSQDSWTADTEAFF.